These T cell receptor beta chains were read from a single sample in a study of blood T cell repertoires in COVID-19. Only in-frame clones appear in the TCRdb table, and some are missing; sequencing was by immunoSEQ multiplex PCR. Of about 130,000 clones in the sample, 83% are singletons; the top ten hold over 15%. Material: PBMCs or T cells enriched from blood (not recorded which). These receptors all come from a man aged 25 to 40 who had recovered from COVID-19. The CDR3 runs from the conserved cysteine through the conserved F or W. The order of the fields is V gene, clone size, J gene, D gene, CDR3 DNA, CDR3 protein. The D gene is left open where the match is weak. Clone size is shown for a subset of rows, as once, few, many or a class of expanded clone.

v_gene: TRBV10-2
abundance: .
j_gene: TRBJ2-1
d_gene: TRBD2
CDR3nt: TGCGCCAGCAGTGAGTCGTCAGCGGGGAGGGAGCAGTTCTTC
CDR3aa: CASSESSAGREQFF

v_gene: TRBV11-2
abundance: .
j_gene: TRBJ2-7
d_gene: TRBD2
CDR3nt: TGTGCCAGCAGCTTAGGTGGTGCGGGAGGGCAGACCTACGAGCAGTACTTC
CDR3aa: CASSLGGAGGQTYEQYF

v_gene: TRBV7-2
abundance: .
j_gene: TRBJ2-3
d_gene: .
CDR3nt: TGTGCCAGCTCCAGACAGCTCACAGATACGCAGTATTTT
CDR3aa: CASSRQLTDTQYF

v_gene: TRBV28
abundance: .
j_gene: TRBJ2-2
d_gene: .
CDR3nt: TGTGCCAGCAGCCTGGGAGTACCCGGGGGGGAGCTGTTTTTT
CDR3aa: CASSLGVPGGELFF

v_gene: TRBV3-1/TRBV3-2
abundance: .
j_gene: TRBJ2-1
d_gene: TRBD2
CDR3nt: TGTGCCAGCAGCCAAGCGGGGACTAGCGCAAATGAGCAGTTCTTC
CDR3aa: CASSQAGTSANEQFF

v_gene: TRBV7-2
abundance: .
j_gene: TRBJ2-2
d_gene: TRBD1
CDR3nt: TGTGCCAGCAGCCCCCGACAGGGCACGAACACCGGGGAGCTGTTTTTT
CDR3aa: CASSPRQGTNTGELFF

v_gene: TRBV11-3
abundance: .
j_gene: TRBJ2-3
d_gene: TRBD2
CDR3nt: TGTGCCAGCAGCCCTCGAACTAGCGGGAGTACAGATACGCAGTATTTT
CDR3aa: CASSPRTSGSTDTQYF

v_gene: TRBV10-3
abundance: .
j_gene: TRBJ1-1
d_gene: .
CDR3nt: TGTGCCATCAGTGATTTGGACTCCCTTGGGTCTGAAGCTTTCTTT
CDR3aa: CAISDLDSLGSEAFF

v_gene: TRBV2
abundance: few
j_gene: TRBJ1-2
d_gene: .
CDR3nt: TGTGCCAGCAGAGTAAACCGGGGAGGTGGCTACACCTTC
CDR3aa: CASRVNRGGGYTF

v_gene: TRBV12-3/TRBV12-4
abundance: .
j_gene: TRBJ1-1
d_gene: TRBD1
CDR3nt: TGTGCCAGCAGTTTAGGGACAGGTGAAGCTTTCTTT
CDR3aa: CASSLGTGEAFF

v_gene: TRBV7-2
abundance: .
j_gene: TRBJ2-2
d_gene: TRBD2
CDR3nt: TGTGCCAGCAGCTTGGGAGGGAGCACCGGGGAGCTGTTTTTT
CDR3aa: CASSLGGSTGELFF

v_gene: TRBV2
abundance: .
j_gene: TRBJ1-2
d_gene: .
CDR3nt: TGTGCCAGCAGTGAATGGGAGGGGGAACTATATGGCTACACCTTC
CDR3aa: CASSEWEGELYGYTF

v_gene: TRBV21-1
abundance: .
j_gene: TRBJ2-5
d_gene: .
CDR3nt: TGTGCCAGCAGCATTCTAAGGGGGAAAGAGACCCAGTACTTC
CDR3aa: CASSILRGKETQYF

v_gene: TRBV12-5
abundance: .
j_gene: TRBJ2-1
d_gene: .
CDR3nt: TGTGCTAGTGGTTTAGCATCCCATGAGCAGTTCTTC
CDR3aa: CASGLASHEQFF

v_gene: TRBV24-1
abundance: .
j_gene: TRBJ2-3
d_gene: TRBD2
CDR3nt: TGTGCCACCAGCCCCGGGACTAGCGGGAGGACCTCTAGCACAGATACGCAGTATTTT
CDR3aa: CATSPGTSGRTSSTDTQYF

v_gene: TRBV9
abundance: .
j_gene: TRBJ1-2
d_gene: TRBD1
CDR3nt: TGTGCCAGCAGGGTTGGGACAGGGGGCAATGGCTACACCTTC
CDR3aa: CASRVGTGGNGYTF

v_gene: TRBV5-1
abundance: .
j_gene: TRBJ1-2
d_gene: .
CDR3nt: TGCGCCAGCAGCTCAGGGACTTTTAACTATGGCTACACCTTC
CDR3aa: CASSSGTFNYGYTF

v_gene: TRBV4-1
abundance: many
j_gene: TRBJ2-5
d_gene: .
CDR3nt: TGCGCCAGCGGCGTGCTAGTATACGAGACCCAGTACTTC
CDR3aa: CASGVLVYETQYF

v_gene: TRBV5-1
abundance: .
j_gene: TRBJ2-7
d_gene: TRBD2
CDR3nt: TGCGCCAGCAGCCACACTAGCGGATCCCCCTACGAGCAGTACTTC
CDR3aa: CASSHTSGSPYEQYF

v_gene: TRBV3-1/TRBV3-2
abundance: few
j_gene: TRBJ1-2
d_gene: .
CDR3nt: TGTGCCAGCAGCCCACCCGGTAGGGGACTCTATGGCTACACCTTC
CDR3aa: CASSPPGRGLYGYTF

v_gene: TRBV6-5
abundance: .
j_gene: TRBJ2-2
d_gene: TRBD1
CDR3nt: TGTGCCGGCCAGGGGGCCAATCTAGGCGCCGGGGAGCTGTTTTTT
CDR3aa: CAGQGANLGAGELFF

v_gene: TRBV5-4
abundance: .
j_gene: TRBJ2-1
d_gene: .
CDR3nt: TGTGCCAGCAGCCAGGTCGTCGGGATAGACAATGAGCAGTTCTTC
CDR3aa: CASSQVVGIDNEQFF

v_gene: TRBV11-2
abundance: .
j_gene: TRBJ2-3
d_gene: .
CDR3nt: TGTGCCAGCAGCAAAAACCGGGACATTACGTATTTT
CDR3aa: CASSKNRDITYF

v_gene: TRBV12-5
abundance: few
j_gene: TRBJ1-5
d_gene: .
CDR3nt: TGTGCTAGTGGTTTGGCCTACGTAAGTCAGCCCCAGCATTTT
CDR3aa: CASGLAYVSQPQHF

v_gene: TRBV5-1
abundance: .
j_gene: TRBJ2-1
d_gene: TRBD1
CDR3nt: TGCGCCAGCAGCTTGGAGTGGTCAGGGGGATACAATGAGCAGTTCTTC
CDR3aa: CASSLEWSGGYNEQFF

v_gene: TRBV7-2
abundance: .
j_gene: TRBJ1-2
d_gene: .
CDR3nt: TGTGCCAGCAGCTTAGACTTTGACTTTATCTTC
CDR3aa: CASSLDFDFIF

v_gene: TRBV11-2
abundance: .
j_gene: TRBJ2-2
d_gene: .
CDR3nt: TGTGCCAGCAGTTCTTACGGGGGTCTGAACACCGGGGAGCTGTTTTTT
CDR3aa: CASSSYGGLNTGELFF